This entry is about one T cell receptor beta chain. CDR1 is SGHAT and CDR2 is FQNNGV in the germline V gene. CDR3 length: 15 residues. Trimming left V 3 bases short and J 0 bases short, with 9 bases between. The data are from a study of technical replicates of blood from a handful of donors. TCRdb's copy holds only in-frame clones and misses some; the assay was immunoSEQ multiplex PCR. The repertoire holds tens of thousands of clones, under 95% seen once, with roughly 0.27% in the top ten. This chain joins TRBV11-2 and TRBJ1-3, with D possibly TRBD1 on 6 matching bases. Sample: T cells isolated from PBMCs. This TCR derives from a human donor in good health. CDR3 in amino acids: CASSFGQTSGNTIYF. DNA of the CDR3: TGTGCCAGCAGCTTCGGACAGACCTCTGGAAACACCATATATTTT.